Below, 24 T cell receptor beta chains from the same sample are listed, as sequenced in a study of T cells in Graves' hyperthyroidism and ophthalmopathy. Amplification yielded TCR beta CDR3 regions, with RNA transcripts as the source. Carried out on the TCR CDR3, a first-round RT-PCR used the HTBI primer set. TCRdb recomputed calls from the multiplex PCR reads with MiXCR, one row per CDR3 protein. The table records a few hundred thousand distinct CDR3 sequences, approximately 13% of them present only once. What was sequenced was blood. These receptors were obtained from a woman under 40 with Graves' hyperthyroidism that later progressed to Graves' ophthalmopathy.

Of note for this clonotype: Germline and junction disagree at one end, which may indicate a read error. The chain is built from TRBV7-2 and TRBJ2-2; D might be TRBD1 or TRBD2, each matching 5 bases. There are 16 residues in the CDR3. Germline V gene lookup returns CDR1 SGHTA and CDR2 FQGNSA. The DNA of the CDR3 is TGTGCCAGCAGCATCGGACGCTTAAGGGGCACCGGGGAGCTGCTTTTT. Translating gives CASSIGRLRGTGELLF.

The sample holds many counts of this clonotype. This chain uses TRBV2 with TRBJ1-2; TRBD1 might be the D (5 bases). The V end was cut by 4 bases, the J end by 2 bases, with 8 bases between. CDR3 length: 13 amino acids. Germline assignment: CDR1 SNHLY and CDR2 FYNNEI. For the CDR3, the DNA is TGTGCCAGCAGTGGACAGAACAACTATGGCTACACCTTC. This translates into CASSGQNNYGYTF.

This chain connects TRBV24-1 to TRBJ1-2, with 8 bases lining up with TRBD1. CDR1 and CDR2 (germline): KGHDR, SFDVKD. Unmatched junction bases numbered 4, after V lost 4 bases and J lost 4 bases. The CDR3 sequence is 14 residues long. CDR3 nucleotide sequence: TGTGCCACCAGTGACGCGACAGGGGCCTATGGCTACACCTTC. Its protein product is CATSDATGAYGYTF.

The table lists this clonotype with many counts. This chain connects TRBV6-1 to TRBJ2-2; D gene uncertain. The germline V and J ends were trimmed by 10 bases and 8 bases, with 17 bases remaining between them. In germline, CDR1 is MNHNS, CDR2 SASEGT. The CDR3 sequence is 13 residues long. This CDR3 is CATSGPAAGELFF. The CDR3 DNA is TGTGCCACCTCGGGCCCGGCGGCGGGGGAGCTGTTTTTT.

This clonotype was observed at least ten times. J is TRBJ2-1 and V is TRBV5-1, with TRBD1 matching over 8 bases. Looked up from germline, CDR1 is SGHRS and CDR2 is YFSETQ. V trimming: 3 bases; J trimming: 6 bases; junction bases outside the gene matches: 11. The CDR3 totals 16 residues. CDR3: CASSSTQIGQGNEQFF. Written as DNA, the CDR3 is TGCGCCAGCAGCTCGACGCAGATAGGACAGGGCAATGAGCAGTTCTTC.

This clonotype was found many times. This chain joins TRBV19 and TRBJ1-1; tentatively, D is TRBD1 (6 bases). Deletions cut 6 bases from V and 4 bases from J, with 12 bases between. The CDR3 is 13 residues long. Germline lookup yields CDR1 LNHDA and CDR2 SQIVND (reference sequence). CDR3 sequence reads: CASSSGATTEAFF. Here the CDR3 DNA reads TGTGCCAGTAGCTCAGGGGCGACCACTGAAGCTTTCTTT.

The chain uses TRBV6-1 and TRBJ2-5; 8 bases are a match to TRBD1. Germline loops: CDR1 MNHNS, CDR2 SASEGT. The length of the CDR3 is 13 residues. V trimming: 8 bases; J trimming: 5 bases; junction bases outside the gene matches: 7. CDR3 coding DNA: TGTGCCAGCCGGGACCCAGGGGGCGAGACCCAGTACTTC. Amino acid sequence: CASRDPGGETQYF.

This clonotype was detected only a few times. The gene calls are TRBV5-1 and TRBJ1-4; tentative D call: TRBD1 (5 bases). Germline CDR1 reads SGHRS; CDR2 reads YFSETQ. CDR3 length equals 15 residues. V was clipped by 1 base and J by 7 bases, with 14 bases between them. The CDR3 nucleotides are TGCGCCAGCAGCTTGACCGGGGCGCCGAGTGAAAAACTGTTTTTT. This sequence encodes CASSLTGAPSEKLFF.

Only a few counts were recorded for this clonotype. The chain links TRBV30 to TRBJ2-1, with 11 bases identical to TRBD2. The ends lost 4 bases at V and 4 bases at J; junction bases unmatched: 3. Germline V CDR1 and CDR2: GTSNPN, SVGIG (reference sequence). The CDR3 sequence is 14 residues long. The CDR3 is CAWTRLAGYNEQFF. The DNA of the CDR3 is TGTGCCTGGACTAGACTAGCGGGGTACAATGAGCAGTTCTTC.

In its sample, this clonotype was seen many times. The chain couples TRBV7-9 to TRBJ2-1; 7 positions match TRBD1. Germline V lookup: CDR1 SEHNR, CDR2 FQNEAQ (reference sequence). V gave up 5 bases and J gave up 6 bases; unmatched junction bases: 7. The CDR3 covers 14 residues. CDR3 sequence (DNA): TGTGCCAGCAGCGAAAAGGGACAGCCCAATGAGCAGTTCTTC. Amino acid sequence: CASSEKGQPNEQFF.

This clonotype has at least ten counts. The CDR3 reads CASSLPTGKSYNEQFF. The CDR3 coding sequence is TGTGCCAGCAGCCTCCCGACAGGGAAGTCCTACAATGAGCAGTTCTTC. The J gene is TRBJ2-1, the V gene TRBV3-1; 7 bases are shared with TRBD1. This CDR3 has 16 residues. Germline assignment: CDR1 LGHDT and CDR2 YNNKEL (reference sequence). After removal of 4 bases from V and 1 base from J, the junction contained 7 bases not matched to a gene.

Ten or more counts support this clonotype. The rearrangement uses TRBV28 and TRBJ2-7, with no clear D. V lost 6 bases and J 0 bases, leaving 9 bases between the germline ends. Germline V lookup: CDR1 MDHEN, CDR2 SYDVKM. This CDR3 comprises 13 residues. The CDR3 DNA reads as TGTGCCAGCAGATACCCTAGCTCCTACGAGCAGTACTTC. Protein sequence: CASRYPSSYEQYF.

Points on this clonotype: With a much larger clone just one base away, this may be a read error. J is TRBJ2-2 and V is TRBV3-1; D remains unclear. The CDR3 is 16 amino acids. V dropped 0 bases and J dropped 6 bases, with 14 bases sitting between them. Germline V gives CDR1 LGHDT, CDR2 YNNKEL (reference sequence). The CDR3 spells CASSQDAEGNAGELFF. As DNA, the CDR3 is TGTGCCAGCAGCCAAGATGCTGAAGGTAACGCCGGGGAGCTGTTTTTT.

This clonotype came up many times. This chain connects TRBV20-1 to TRBJ2-1; 9 positions match TRBD1. The ends lost 2 bases at V and 5 bases at J; junction bases unmatched: 7. CDR3 size: 15 residues. Germline loops: CDR1 DFQATT, CDR2 SNEGSKA (reference sequence). CDR3 region: CSARPWDRDHNEQFF. The CDR3 nucleotides are TGCAGTGCTAGACCCTGGGACAGGGATCACAATGAGCAGTTCTTC.

This clonotype appeared many times. V gene TRBV7-9 combines with J gene TRBJ2-7, with D hard to call. Per germline, CDR1 SEHNR and CDR2 FQNEAQ (reference sequence). The V end lost 4 bases, the J end lost 4 bases, and 14 bases lay between the germline ends. CDR3 length: 14 amino acids. The CDR3 region has the DNA TGTGCCAGCAGCTCCCAGGAACAGAGGTACGAGCAGTACTTC. Translated: CASSSQEQRYEQYF.

The gene calls are TRBV27 and TRBJ2-2; D may be TRBD1 (6 bases). With 5 bases removed from V and 0 bases from J, the gap between germline ends came to 13 bases. CDR1 MNHEY and CDR2 SMNVEV come from the germline V gene (reference sequence). The CDR3 runs to 16 residues. The CDR3 region is CASSPVEGANTGELFF. As DNA, the CDR3 is TGTGCCAGCAGTCCCGTTGAGGGGGCGAACACCGGGGAGCTGTTTTTT.

This clonotype has a handful of counts. The gene calls are TRBV24-1 and TRBJ2-1; a weak D match, TRBD2 (6 bases). Germline loops: CDR1 KGHDR, CDR2 SFDVKD. Trimming stripped 3 bases from V and 8 bases from J, with 16 bases between. The length of the CDR3 is 15 residues. The CDR3 DNA reads as TGTGCCACCAGTGATCCAGGGCCCCGCGGGGATGAGCAGTTCTTC. Translated: CATSDPGPRGDEQFF.

This clonotype was counted many times. CDR3 loop: CASSGRTSPQPQHF. CDR3 DNA: TGTGCCAGCAGTGGCCGGACGTCTCCCCAGCCCCAGCATTTT. The chain carries TRBV2 and TRBJ1-5, with no clear D. V was trimmed by 4 bases and J by 7 bases, leaving 14 bases between them. CDR3 length: 14 amino acids. Germline V gene lookup returns CDR1 SNHLY and CDR2 FYNNEI.

J is TRBJ1-5 and V is TRBV20-1, with a weak D call TRBD1 (5 bases). The CDR3 extends over 13 amino acids. Trimming took off 2 bases at V and 9 bases at J, with 14 bases between the two ends. CDR1 is DFQATT, CDR2 SNEGSKA, per germline (reference sequence). The CDR3 DNA sequence: TGCAGTGCTAGACAGGGCGGCGGGAGGCCCCAGCATTTT. Amino acids: CSARQGGGRPQHF.

The gene calls are TRBV7-9 and TRBJ1-2, with a weak D call TRBD1 (6 bases). The CDR3 extends over 15 amino acids. The germline gives CDR1 SEHNR, CDR2 FQNEAQ (reference sequence). Trimming removed 4 bases from V and 6 bases from J, with 18 bases in between. Here the CDR3 reads CASSSVRQAWNGYTF. The CDR3 nucleotides read TGTGCCAGCAGCTCCGTAAGACAGGCATGGAATGGCTACACCTTC.

This clonotype has at least ten counts. This chain uses TRBV7-9 with TRBJ2-3; no clear D gene. Trimming cost V 5 bases and J 1 base, with 16 bases left between them. The CDR3 consists of 16 residues. CDR1 SEHNR and CDR2 FQNEAQ come from the germline V gene (reference sequence). The CDR3 loop is CASSIFTGPGTDTQYF. The CDR3 DNA sequence: TGTGCCAGCAGCATCTTCACCGGGCCCGGCACAGATACGCAGTATTTT. Based on the CDR3 plus reference TRBV7-9 and TRBJ2-3, the full variable domain is DTGVSQNPRHKITKRGQNVTFRCDPISEHNRLYWYRQTLGQGPEFLTYFQNEAQLEKSRLLSDRFSAERPKGSFSTLEIQRTEQGDSAMYLCASSIFTGPGTDTQYFGPGTRLTVL.

V and J are TRBV7-9 and TRBJ2-3; possible D gene TRBD1, 5 bases. This CDR3 has 14 amino acids. The V and J ends lost 5 bases and 0 bases respectively, with 9 bases between them. Looked up from germline, CDR1 is SEHNR and CDR2 is FQNEAQ (reference sequence). The CDR3 bases are TGTGCCAGCAGCCCCAGACAGAGCACAGATACGCAGTATTTT. It is translated as CASSPRQSTDTQYF.

This clonotype was observed a handful of times. CDR3 nucleotide sequence: TGTGCCAGCAGCTCCGGGACTAGGGGAAAAGATACGCAGTATTTT. It is translated as CASSSGTRGKDTQYF. The genes are TRBV7-3 and TRBJ2-3; TRBD2 matches at 8 bases. The CDR3 spans 15 residues. The germline gives CDR1 SGHTA, CDR2 FQGTGA. The trim removed 4 bases at V and 5 bases at J, leaving 8 bases unmatched.

This clonotype was picked up a small number of times. The J gene is TRBJ2-7, the V gene TRBV4-2; possibly TRBD2 for D (6 bases). There are 17 residues in the CDR3. Germline V lookup: CDR1 LGHNA, CDR2 YNFKEQ. The V and J ends lost 1 base and 2 bases respectively, with 18 bases between them. CDR3 region: CASSQGATRLTTYEQYF. The CDR3, as DNA: TGTGCCAGCAGCCAAGGGGCGACTAGATTAACGACCTACGAGCAGTACTTC.